This TCR beta chain comes out of a study of T cells in Graves' hyperthyroidism and ophthalmopathy. This clonotype was detected a few times. Antigen: not known. The junction shows a germline mismatch at one end, possibly a read error. Diagnosing involved the use of clinical symptoms, serum thyroxine and TRAb, thyroid ultrasound and orbital computed tomography. The CDR3 regions of TCR beta were amplified from RNA transcripts. A set of HTBI primers served as the primers for a first-round RT-PCR of the TCR CDR3. Via MiXCR, TCRdb re-called the multiplex PCR reads, giving one row per CDR3 protein. The table includes more than 350,000 distinct CDR3 sequences, around 15% detected once. General study points: Blood also showed most of the thyroid clonotypes that were expanded above 0.001. Stable hyperthyroidism and ophthalmopathy were separated using 13 V-J signatures. Ophthalmopathy was identified by the model a median roughly 6.5 months ahead of onset.

Germline V gene lookup returns CDR1 KGHDR and CDR2 SFDVKD. The CDR3 extends over 14 amino acids. This TCR derives from a woman aged 60 to 75 with Graves' ophthalmopathy. The source material was blood. The chain links TRBV24-1 to TRBJ1-1; TRBD1 matches at 8 bases. This CDR3 is CATSPTGVLTESFF. CDR3 DNA: TGTGCCACCAGTCCGACAGGGGTTCTCACTGAATCTTTCTTT.